In this sample, the clone carrying this TCR beta chain turned up a few times. TCRdb processed the RT-PCR reads anew with MiXCR; each CDR3 protein has one entry. The data contain hundreds of thousands of distinct CDR3 sequences, roughly a fifth of them singletons. J was trimmed by 4 bases and V by 3 bases; bases with no gene match: 7. The CDR3 totals 17 residues. Germline V gives CDR1 LGHNA, CDR2 YNFKEQ. This specimen belongs to a study of response to subunit inactivated influenza vaccine. The chain links TRBV4-2 to TRBJ2-3; TRBD2 aligns across 13 bases. The source is a man between 50 and 70 years old who received an inactivated influenza vaccine. The starting material was PBMCs from blood, obtained approximately 20 months after vaccination. CDR3 in DNA: TGTGCCAGCAGCCAGATGACTAGCGGGGGGTTATCAGATACGCAGTATTTT. It translates to CASSQMTSGGLSDTQYF.